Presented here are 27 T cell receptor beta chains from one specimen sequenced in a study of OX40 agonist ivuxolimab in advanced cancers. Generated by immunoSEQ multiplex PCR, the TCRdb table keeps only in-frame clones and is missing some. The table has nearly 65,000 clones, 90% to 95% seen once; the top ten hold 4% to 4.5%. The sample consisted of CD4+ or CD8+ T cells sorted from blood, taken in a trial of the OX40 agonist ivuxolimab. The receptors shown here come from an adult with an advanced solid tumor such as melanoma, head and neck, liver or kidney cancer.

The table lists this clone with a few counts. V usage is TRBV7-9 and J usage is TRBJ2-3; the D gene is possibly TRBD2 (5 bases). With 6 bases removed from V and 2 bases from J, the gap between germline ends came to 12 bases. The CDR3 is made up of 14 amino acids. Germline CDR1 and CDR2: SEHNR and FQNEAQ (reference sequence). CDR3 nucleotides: TGTGCCAGCAGGGACTGGAGAATCACAGATACGCAGTATTTT. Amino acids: CASRDWRITDTQYF.

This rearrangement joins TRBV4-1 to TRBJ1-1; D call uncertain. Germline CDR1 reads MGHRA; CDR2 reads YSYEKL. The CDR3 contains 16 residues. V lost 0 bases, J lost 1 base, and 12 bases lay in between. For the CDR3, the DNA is TGCGCCAGCAGCCAAGAGCCGAGAGGTGCGAACACTGAAGCTTTCTTT. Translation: CASSQEPRGANTEAFF.

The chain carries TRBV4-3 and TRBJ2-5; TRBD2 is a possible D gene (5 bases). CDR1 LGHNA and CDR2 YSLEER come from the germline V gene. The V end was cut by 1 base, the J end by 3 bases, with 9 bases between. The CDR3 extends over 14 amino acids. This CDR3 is CASSQAWGEETQYF. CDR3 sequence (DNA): TGCGCCAGCAGCCAAGCTTGGGGAGAAGAGACCCAGTACTTC.

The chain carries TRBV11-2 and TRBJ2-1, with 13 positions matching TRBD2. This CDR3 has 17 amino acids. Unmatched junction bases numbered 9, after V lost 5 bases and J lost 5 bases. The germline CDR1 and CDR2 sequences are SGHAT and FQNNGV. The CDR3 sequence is CASSRTSGSRVHNEQFF. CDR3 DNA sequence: TGTGCCAGCAGCCGGACTAGCGGGAGTCGCGTGCACAATGAGCAGTTCTTC.

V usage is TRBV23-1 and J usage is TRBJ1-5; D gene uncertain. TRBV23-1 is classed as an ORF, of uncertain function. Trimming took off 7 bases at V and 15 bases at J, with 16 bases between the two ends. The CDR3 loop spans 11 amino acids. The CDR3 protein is CASTKIPPGHF. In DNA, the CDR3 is TGCGCCAGCACCAAGATTCCCCCGGGGCATTTT.

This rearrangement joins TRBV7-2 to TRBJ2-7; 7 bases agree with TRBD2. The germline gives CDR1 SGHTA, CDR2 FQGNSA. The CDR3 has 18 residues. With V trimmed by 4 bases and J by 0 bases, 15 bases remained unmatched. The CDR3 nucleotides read TGTGCCAGCAGCTCCCTTCCTGGCGGGGGAGAGAGCTCCTACGAGCAGTACGTC. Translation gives CASSSLPGGGESSYEQYV.

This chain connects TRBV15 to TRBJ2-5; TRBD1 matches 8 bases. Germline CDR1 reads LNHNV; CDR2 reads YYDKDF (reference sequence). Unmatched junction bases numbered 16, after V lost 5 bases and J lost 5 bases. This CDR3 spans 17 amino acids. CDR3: CATSGYRDRQDWETQYF. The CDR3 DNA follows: TGTGCCACCAGCGGCTACCGGGACAGGCAGGACTGGGAGACCCAGTACTTC. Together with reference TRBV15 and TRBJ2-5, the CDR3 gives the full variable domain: DAMVIQNPRYQVTQFGKPVTLSCSQTLNHNVMYWYQQKSSQAPKLLFHYYDKDFNNEADTPDNFQSRRPNTSFCFLDIRSPGLGDTAMYLCATSGYRDRQDWETQYFGPGTRLLVL.

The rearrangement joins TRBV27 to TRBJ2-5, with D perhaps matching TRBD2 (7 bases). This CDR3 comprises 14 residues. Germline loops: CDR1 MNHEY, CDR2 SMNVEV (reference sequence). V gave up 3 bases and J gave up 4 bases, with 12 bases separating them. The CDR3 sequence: CASSLSGGRETQYF. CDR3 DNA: TGTGCCAGCAGTTTGTCGGGGGGCCGAGAGACCCAGTACTTC.

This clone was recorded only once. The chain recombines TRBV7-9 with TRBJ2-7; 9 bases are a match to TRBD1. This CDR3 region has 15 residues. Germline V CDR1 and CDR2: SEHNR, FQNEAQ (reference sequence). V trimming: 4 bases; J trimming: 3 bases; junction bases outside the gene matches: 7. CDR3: CASSYSGTGIYEQYF. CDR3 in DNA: TGTGCCAGCAGCTATTCAGGGACAGGGATCTACGAGCAGTACTTC.

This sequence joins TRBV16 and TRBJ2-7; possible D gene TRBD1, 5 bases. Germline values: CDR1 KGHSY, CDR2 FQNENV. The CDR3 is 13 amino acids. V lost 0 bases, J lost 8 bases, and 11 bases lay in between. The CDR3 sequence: CASSQSEGVQQYV. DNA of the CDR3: TGTGCCAGCAGCCAATCGGAAGGGGTACAGCAGTACGTC.

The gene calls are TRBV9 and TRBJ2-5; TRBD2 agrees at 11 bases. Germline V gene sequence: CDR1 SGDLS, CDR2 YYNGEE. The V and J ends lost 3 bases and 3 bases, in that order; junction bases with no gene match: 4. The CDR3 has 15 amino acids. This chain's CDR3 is CASSEGTSGKETQYF. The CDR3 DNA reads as TGTGCCAGCAGCGAAGGGACTAGCGGAAAAGAGACCCAGTACTTC.

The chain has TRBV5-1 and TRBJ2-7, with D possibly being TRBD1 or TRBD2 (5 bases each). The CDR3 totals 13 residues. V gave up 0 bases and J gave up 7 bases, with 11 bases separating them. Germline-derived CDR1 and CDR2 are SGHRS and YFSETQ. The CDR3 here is CASSLAGTGEQYV. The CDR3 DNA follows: TGCGCCAGCAGCTTGGCCGGGACGGGGGAGCAGTACGTC.

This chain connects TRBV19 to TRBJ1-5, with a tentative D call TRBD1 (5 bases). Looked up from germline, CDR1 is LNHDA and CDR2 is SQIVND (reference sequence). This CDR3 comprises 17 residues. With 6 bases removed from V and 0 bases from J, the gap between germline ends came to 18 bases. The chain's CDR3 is CASRAAGFHYSNQPQHF. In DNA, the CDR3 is TGTGCCAGTAGGGCGGCAGGGTTCCACTATAGCAATCAGCCCCAGCATTTT.

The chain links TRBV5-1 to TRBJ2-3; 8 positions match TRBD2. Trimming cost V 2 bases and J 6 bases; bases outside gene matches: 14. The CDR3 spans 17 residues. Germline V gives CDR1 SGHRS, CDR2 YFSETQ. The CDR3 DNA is TGCGCCAGCAGCTTCGGGGCTGCCGGGGGGGCCGCCGATACGCAGTATTTT. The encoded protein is CASSFGAAGGAADTQYF.

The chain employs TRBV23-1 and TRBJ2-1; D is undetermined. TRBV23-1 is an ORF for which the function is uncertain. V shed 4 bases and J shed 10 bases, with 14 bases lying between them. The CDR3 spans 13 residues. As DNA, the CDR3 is TGCGCCAGCAGTCCTGTCAGCGTGTCAGAGCAGTTCTTC. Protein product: CASSPVSVSEQFF.

CDR3 sequence (DNA): TGTGCCAGCAGTTATAACAGGGTTAGCGAGCAGTACTTC. This codes for CASSYNRVSEQYF. This chain links TRBV6-6 with TRBJ2-7, with D possibly matching TRBD1 (6 bases). V lost 3 bases and J 6 bases, leaving 12 bases between the germline ends. In germline, CDR1 is MNHNY, CDR2 SVGAGI (reference sequence). The length of the CDR3 is 13 residues.

CDR3 DNA sequence: TGTGCCAGCGCGGGGAATCAGCCCCAGCATTTT. It translates to CASAGNQPQHF. This chain links TRBV28 with TRBJ1-5; the D is unclear. The V end was cut by 8 bases, the J end by 4 bases, with 6 bases between. Per germline, CDR1 MDHEN and CDR2 SYDVKM. The CDR3 length is 11 residues.

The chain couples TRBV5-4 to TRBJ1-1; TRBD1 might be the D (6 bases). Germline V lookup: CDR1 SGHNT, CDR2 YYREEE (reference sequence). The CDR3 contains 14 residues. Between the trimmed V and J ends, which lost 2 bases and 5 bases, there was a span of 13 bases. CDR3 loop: CASSFEGGGTEAFF. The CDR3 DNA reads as TGTGCCAGCAGCTTCGAAGGGGGGGGAACTGAAGCTTTCTTT.

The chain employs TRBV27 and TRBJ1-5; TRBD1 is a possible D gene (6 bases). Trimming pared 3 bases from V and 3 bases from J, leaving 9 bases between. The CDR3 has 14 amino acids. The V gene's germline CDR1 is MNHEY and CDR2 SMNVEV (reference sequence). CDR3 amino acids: CASSFSGDNQPQHF. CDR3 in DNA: TGTGCCAGCAGTTTCTCAGGGGACAATCAGCCCCAGCATTTT.

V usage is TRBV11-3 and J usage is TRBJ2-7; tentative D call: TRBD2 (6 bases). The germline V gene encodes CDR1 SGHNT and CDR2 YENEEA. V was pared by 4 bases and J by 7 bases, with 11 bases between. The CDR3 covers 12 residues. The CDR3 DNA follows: TGTGCCAGCAGCTCCGGGAGCGAAGAGCAGTACTTC. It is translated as CASSSGSEEQYF.

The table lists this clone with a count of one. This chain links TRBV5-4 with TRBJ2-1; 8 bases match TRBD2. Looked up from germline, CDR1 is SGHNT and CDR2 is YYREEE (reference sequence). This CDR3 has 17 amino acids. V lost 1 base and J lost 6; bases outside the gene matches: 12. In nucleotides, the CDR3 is TGTGCCAGCAGCTTGAATCCTTGGCGGGAGGAACCCAATGAGCAGTTCTTC. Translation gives CASSLNPWREEPNEQFF.

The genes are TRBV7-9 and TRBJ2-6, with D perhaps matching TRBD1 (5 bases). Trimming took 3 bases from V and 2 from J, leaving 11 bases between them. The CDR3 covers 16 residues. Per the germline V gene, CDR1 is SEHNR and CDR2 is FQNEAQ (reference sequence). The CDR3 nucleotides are TGTGCCAGCAGCTTGGGGCCCTACGCTGGGGCCAACGTCCTGACTTTC. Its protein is CASSLGPYAGANVLTF.

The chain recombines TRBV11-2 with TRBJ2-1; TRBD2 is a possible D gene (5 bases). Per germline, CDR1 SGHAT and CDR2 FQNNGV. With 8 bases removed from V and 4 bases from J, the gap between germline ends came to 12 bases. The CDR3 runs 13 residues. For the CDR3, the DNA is TGTGCCAGCGGGAGTTTGGTTTACAATGAGCAGTTCTTC. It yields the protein CASGSLVYNEQFF.

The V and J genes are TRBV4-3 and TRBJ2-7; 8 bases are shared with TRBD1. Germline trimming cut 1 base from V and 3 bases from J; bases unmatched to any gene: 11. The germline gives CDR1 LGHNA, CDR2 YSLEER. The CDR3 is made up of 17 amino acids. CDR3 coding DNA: TGCGCCAGCAGCCAAGTCCCTCCGGGACAGGCCATCTACGAGCAGTACTTC. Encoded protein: CASSQVPPGQAIYEQYF.

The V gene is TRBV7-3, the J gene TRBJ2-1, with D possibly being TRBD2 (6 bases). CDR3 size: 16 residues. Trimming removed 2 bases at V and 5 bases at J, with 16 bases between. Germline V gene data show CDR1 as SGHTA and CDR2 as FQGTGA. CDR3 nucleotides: TGTGCCAGCAGCTTAGTGGTAGCGGTTCAAGACAATGAGCAGTTCTTC. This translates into CASSLVVAVQDNEQFF. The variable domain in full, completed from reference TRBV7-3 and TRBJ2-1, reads GAGVSQTPSNKVTEKGKYVELRCDPISGHTALYWYRQSLGQGPEFLIYFQGTGAADDSGLPNDRFFAVRPEGSVSTLKIQRTERGDSAVYLCASSLVVAVQDNEQFFGPGTRLTVL.

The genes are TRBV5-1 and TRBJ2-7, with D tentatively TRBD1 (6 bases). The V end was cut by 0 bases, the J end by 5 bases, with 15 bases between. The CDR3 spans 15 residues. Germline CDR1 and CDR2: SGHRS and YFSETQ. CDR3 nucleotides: TGCGCCAGCAGCTTGGAGGTCAGGGGATGGGACGAGCAGTACTTC. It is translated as CASSLEVRGWDEQYF.

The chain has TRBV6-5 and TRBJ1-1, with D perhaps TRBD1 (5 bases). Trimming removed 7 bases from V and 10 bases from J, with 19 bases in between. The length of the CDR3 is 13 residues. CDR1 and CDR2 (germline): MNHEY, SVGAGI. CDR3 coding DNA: TGTGCCAGCAAGGTGACAGCCCATGATGGAGCTTTCTTT. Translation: CASKVTAHDGAFF.